This T cell receptor (beta chain) was identified in a study of cytomegalovirus exposure and HLA in healthy donors. Overall study: An early release of data contained approximately 80 million unique TCRs, which came from HLA-typed donors. Study-level results: The authors later linked a missense DCLRE1C variant to TCR beta V- and J-gene trimming.

Concerning this clone: Its antigen is undetermined.

PCR was performed using 60 Vbeta and 13 Jbeta primers. Here immunoSEQ multiplex PCR was the method, and the copy in TCRdb shows in-frame clones only, minus some. The data show roughly 130,000 clones, approximately 85% seen once. CDR1 is LNHNV, CDR2 YYDKDF, per germline (reference sequence). Trimming shortened V by 3 bases and J by 4 bases, and 19 bases separated the two germline ends. The CDR3 spans 17 residues. This chain joins TRBV15 and TRBJ2-1, with D tentatively TRBD2 (5 bases). The receptor's source is a boy aged 5-17 years in good health and CMV-seronegative. The material sequenced was PBMCs. The DNA for the CDR3 is TGTGCCACCAGCAGGGCGTCGGAGGTGGGGAATTACAATGAGCAGTTCTTC. Residues: CATSRASEVGNYNEQFF.